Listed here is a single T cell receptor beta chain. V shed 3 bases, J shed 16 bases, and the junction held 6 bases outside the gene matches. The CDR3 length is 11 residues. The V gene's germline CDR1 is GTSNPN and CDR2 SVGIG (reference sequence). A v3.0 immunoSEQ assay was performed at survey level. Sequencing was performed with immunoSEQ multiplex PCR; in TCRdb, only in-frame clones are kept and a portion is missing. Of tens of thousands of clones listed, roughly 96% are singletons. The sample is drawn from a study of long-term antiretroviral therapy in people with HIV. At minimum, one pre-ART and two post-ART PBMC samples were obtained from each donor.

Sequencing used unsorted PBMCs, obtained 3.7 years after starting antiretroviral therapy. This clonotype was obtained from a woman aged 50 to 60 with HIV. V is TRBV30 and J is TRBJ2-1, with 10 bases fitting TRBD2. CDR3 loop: CAWRVSGGTFF. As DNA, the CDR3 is TGTGCCTGGAGAGTTAGCGGGGGGACATTCTTC.